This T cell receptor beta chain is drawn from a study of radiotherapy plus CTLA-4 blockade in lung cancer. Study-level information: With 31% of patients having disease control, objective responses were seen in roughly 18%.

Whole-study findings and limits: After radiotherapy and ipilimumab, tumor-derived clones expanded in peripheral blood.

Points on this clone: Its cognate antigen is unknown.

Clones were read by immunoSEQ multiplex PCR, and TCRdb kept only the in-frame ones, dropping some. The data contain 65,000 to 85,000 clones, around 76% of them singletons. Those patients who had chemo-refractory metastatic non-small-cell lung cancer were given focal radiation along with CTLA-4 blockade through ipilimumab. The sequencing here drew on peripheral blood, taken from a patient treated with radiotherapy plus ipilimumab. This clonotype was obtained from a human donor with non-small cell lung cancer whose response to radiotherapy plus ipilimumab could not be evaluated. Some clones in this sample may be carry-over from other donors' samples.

The chain's CDR3 is CASSRLASTDTQYF. The CDR3 DNA is TGTGCCAGCAGTAGACTAGCTAGCACAGATACGCAGTATTTT. The chain employs TRBV6-1 and TRBJ2-3, with 7 bases matching TRBD2. The CDR3 runs to 14 residues. Germline CDR1 MNHNS, CDR2 SASEGT. V lost 5 bases and J lost 0; bases outside the gene matches: 2.